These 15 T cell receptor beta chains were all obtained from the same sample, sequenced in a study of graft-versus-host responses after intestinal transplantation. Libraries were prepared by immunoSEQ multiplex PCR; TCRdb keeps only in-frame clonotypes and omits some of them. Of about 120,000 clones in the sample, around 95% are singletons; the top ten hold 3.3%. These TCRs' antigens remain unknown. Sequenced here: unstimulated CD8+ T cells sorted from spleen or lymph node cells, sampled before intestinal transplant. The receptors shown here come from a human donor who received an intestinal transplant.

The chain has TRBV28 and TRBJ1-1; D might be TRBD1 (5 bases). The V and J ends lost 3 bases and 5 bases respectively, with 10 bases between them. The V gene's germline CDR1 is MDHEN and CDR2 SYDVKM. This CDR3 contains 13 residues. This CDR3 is CASSFRAETEAFF. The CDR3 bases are TGTGCCAGCAGTTTCAGGGCGGAAACTGAAGCTTTCTTT.

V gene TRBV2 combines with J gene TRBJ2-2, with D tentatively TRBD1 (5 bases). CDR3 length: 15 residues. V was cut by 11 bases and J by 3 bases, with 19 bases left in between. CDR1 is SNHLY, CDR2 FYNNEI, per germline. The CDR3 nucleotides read TGTGCCCTGCTCCTGAAGGGGCAGGACACCGGGGAGCTGTTTTTT. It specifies CALLLKGQDTGELFF.

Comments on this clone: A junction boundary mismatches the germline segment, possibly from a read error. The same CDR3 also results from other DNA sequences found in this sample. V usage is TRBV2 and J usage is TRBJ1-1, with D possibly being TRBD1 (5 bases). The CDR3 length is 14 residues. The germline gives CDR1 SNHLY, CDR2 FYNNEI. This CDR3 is CASSEVGEDTEAFF. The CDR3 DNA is TGTGCCAGCAGTGAGGTAGGGGAGGACACTGAAGCTTTCTTC.

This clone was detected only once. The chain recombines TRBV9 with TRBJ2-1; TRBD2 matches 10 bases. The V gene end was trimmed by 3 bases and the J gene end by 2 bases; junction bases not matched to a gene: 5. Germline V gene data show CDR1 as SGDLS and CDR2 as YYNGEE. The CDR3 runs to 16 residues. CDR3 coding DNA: TGTGCCAGCAGCGCATCCGGGACTAGCGCCTACAATGAGCAGTTCTTC. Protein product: CASSASGTSAYNEQFF.

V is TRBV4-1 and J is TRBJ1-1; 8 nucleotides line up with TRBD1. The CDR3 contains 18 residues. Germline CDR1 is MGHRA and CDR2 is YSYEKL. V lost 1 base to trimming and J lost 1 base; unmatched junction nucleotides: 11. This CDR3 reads CASSQAPAGGRRNTEAFF. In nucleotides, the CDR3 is TGCGCCAGCAGCCAAGCGCCAGCAGGGGGCCGCAGGAACACTGAAGCTTTCTTT.

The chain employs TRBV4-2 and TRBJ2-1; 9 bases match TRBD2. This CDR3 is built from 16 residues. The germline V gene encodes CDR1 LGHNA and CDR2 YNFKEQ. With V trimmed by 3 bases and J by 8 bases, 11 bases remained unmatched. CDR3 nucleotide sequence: TGTGCCAGCAGCCATCTCGCGGGGGGGGAGATGGATGAGCAGTTCTTC. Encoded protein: CASSHLAGGEMDEQFF.

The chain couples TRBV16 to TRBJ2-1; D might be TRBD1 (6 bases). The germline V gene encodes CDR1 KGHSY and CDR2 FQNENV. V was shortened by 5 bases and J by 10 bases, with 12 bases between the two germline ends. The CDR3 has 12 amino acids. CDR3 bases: TGTGCCAGCAGCATCGGACAGAACGAGCAGTTCTTC. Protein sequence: CASSIGQNEQFF.

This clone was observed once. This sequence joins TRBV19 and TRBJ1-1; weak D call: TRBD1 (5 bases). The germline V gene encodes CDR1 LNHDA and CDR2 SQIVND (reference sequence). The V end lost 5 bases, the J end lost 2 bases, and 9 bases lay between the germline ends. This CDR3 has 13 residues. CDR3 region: CASSYDSNTEAFF. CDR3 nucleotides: TGTGCCAGTAGTTATGACAGTAACACTGAAGCTTTCTTT.

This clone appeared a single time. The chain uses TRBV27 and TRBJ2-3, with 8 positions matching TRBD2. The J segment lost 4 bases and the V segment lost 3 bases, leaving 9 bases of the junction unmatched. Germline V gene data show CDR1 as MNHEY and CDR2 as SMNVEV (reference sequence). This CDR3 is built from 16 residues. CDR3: CASSFASGRVADTQYF. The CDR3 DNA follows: TGTGCCAGCAGTTTTGCCAGCGGGAGAGTGGCAGATACGCAGTATTTT.

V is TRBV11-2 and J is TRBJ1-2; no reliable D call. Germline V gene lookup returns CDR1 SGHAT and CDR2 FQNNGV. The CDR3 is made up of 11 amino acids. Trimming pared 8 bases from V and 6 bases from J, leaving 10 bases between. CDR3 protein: CASARGNGYTF. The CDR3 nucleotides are TGTGCCAGCGCGCGGGGAAATGGCTACACCTTC. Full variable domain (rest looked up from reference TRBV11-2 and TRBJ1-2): EAGVAQSPRYKIIEKRQSVAFWCNPISGHATLYWYQQILGQGPKLLIQFQNNGVVDDSQLPKDRFSAERLKGVDSTLKIQPAKLEDSAVYLCASARGNGYTFGSGTRLTVV.

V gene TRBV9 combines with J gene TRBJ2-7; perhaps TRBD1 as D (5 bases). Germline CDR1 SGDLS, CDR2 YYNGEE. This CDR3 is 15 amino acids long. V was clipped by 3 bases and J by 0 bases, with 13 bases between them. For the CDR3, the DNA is TGTGCCAGCAGCGCAGGGTTTCAGGGCTCCTACGAGCAGTACTTC. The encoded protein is CASSAGFQGSYEQYF.

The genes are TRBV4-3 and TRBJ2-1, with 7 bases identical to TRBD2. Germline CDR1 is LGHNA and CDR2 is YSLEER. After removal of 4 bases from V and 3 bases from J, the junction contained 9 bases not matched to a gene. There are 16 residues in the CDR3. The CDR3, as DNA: TGCGCCAGCAGCCTAGGTAGCGGGCGAGTCTACAATGAGCAGTTCTTC. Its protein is CASSLGSGRVYNEQFF.

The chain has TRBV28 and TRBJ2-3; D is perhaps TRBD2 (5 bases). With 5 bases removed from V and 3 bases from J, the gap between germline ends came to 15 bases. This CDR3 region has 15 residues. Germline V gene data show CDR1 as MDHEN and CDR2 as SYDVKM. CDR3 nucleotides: TGTGCCAGCAGTACCGGGGAGAGGAGGACAGATACGCAGTATTTT. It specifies CASSTGERRTDTQYF.

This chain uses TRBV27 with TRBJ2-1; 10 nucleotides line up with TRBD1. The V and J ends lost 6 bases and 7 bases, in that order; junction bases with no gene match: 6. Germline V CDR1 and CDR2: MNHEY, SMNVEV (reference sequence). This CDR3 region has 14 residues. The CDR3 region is CASSTGTGENEQFF. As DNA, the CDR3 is TGTGCCAGCAGCACCGGGACAGGGGAAAATGAGCAGTTCTTC.

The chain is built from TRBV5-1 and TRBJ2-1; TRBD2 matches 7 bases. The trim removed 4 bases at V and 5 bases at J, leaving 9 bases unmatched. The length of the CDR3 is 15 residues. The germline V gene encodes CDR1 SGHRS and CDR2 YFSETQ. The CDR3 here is CASSALAPSDNEQFF. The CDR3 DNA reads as TGCGCCAGCAGCGCACTAGCGCCATCCGACAATGAGCAGTTCTTC.